These 18 T cell receptor beta chains originate from one sample sequenced in a study of T cell responses to AZD1222 COVID-19 vaccine. Clones were sequenced by immunoSEQ multiplex PCR, and TCRdb holds only the in-frame ones, with some missing. The sample has 93,000 or so clones, around 91% seen once. The sequencing used peripheral blood, collected on day 0 of AZD1222 vaccination. All receptors derive from an adult in good health.

J is TRBJ2-7 and V is TRBV27; 9 bases are a match to TRBD2. The length of the CDR3 is 15 residues. V was clipped by 2 bases and J by 3 bases; unmatched bases: 5. The V gene's germline CDR1 is MNHEY and CDR2 SMNVEV (reference sequence). The DNA of the CDR3 is TGTGCCAGCAGTTTAGAGAATAGCGGGAGCTACGAGCAGTACTTC. It translates to CASSLENSGSYEQYF.

The chain employs TRBV28 and TRBJ1-2; no clear D gene. Germline V gives CDR1 MDHEN, CDR2 SYDVKM. The CDR3 extends over 15 amino acids. Trimming removed 4 bases from V and 1 base from J, with 13 bases in between. The CDR3 sequence: CASSYGSWNNYGYTF. CDR3 DNA sequence: TGTGCCAGCAGTTATGGATCATGGAATAACTATGGCTACACCTTC.

This chain links TRBV30 with TRBJ2-7; no clear D gene. Germline V gives CDR1 GTSNPN, CDR2 SVGIG (reference sequence). V lost 5 bases and J lost 0, with 11 bases in between. This CDR3 comprises 13 residues. The CDR3 sequence is CAWLPQSSYEQYF. In DNA form, the CDR3 reads TGTGCCTGGCTACCCCAAAGCTCCTACGAGCAGTACTTC. The whole variable domain, remainder taken from reference TRBV30 and TRBJ2-7, is SQTIHQWPATLVQPVGSPLSLECTVEGTSNPNLYWYRQAAGRGLQLLFYSVGIGQISSEVPQNLSASRPQDRQFILSSKKLLLSDSGFYLCAWLPQSSYEQYFGPGTRLTVT.

The V and J genes are TRBV5-8 and TRBJ1-5, with 7 bases aligning to TRBD1. Germline CDR1 and CDR2: SGHTS and YDEGEE. The junction had 7 bases not matched to a gene; V was cut back by 0 bases and J by 4 bases. CDR3 length: 16 amino acids. The CDR3, as DNA: TGTGCCAGCAGCTTGGGGCCCGGGACAGAGAATCAGCCCCAGCATTTT. Protein product: CASSLGPGTENQPQHF.

V usage is TRBV10-3 and J usage is TRBJ1-1; D ambiguous. V lost 10 bases and J lost 0, with 9 bases in between. This CDR3 is built from 12 residues. Germline V CDR1 and CDR2: ENHRY, SYGVKD. CDR3 sequence: CATTSVNTEAFF. The CDR3 bases are TGTGCCACGACGTCAGTGAACACTGAAGCTTTCTTT.

The V and J genes are TRBV30 and TRBJ2-1; 7 nucleotides agree with TRBD2. This CDR3 is built from 15 residues. Germline-derived CDR1 and CDR2 are GTSNPN and SVGIG (reference sequence). V was clipped by 4 bases and J by 4 bases; unmatched bases: 10. The CDR3 DNA reads TGTGCCTGGAACCTGAGGGCGGGAGATTACAATGAGCAGTTCTTC. It codes for CAWNLRAGDYNEQFF.

The chain carries TRBV28 and TRBJ2-3, with D perhaps TRBD2 (7 bases). Trimming took 6 bases from V and 2 from J, leaving 12 bases between them. Germline V CDR1 and CDR2: MDHEN, SYDVKM. This CDR3 is built from 14 residues. In nucleotides, the CDR3 is TGTGCCAGCAGGCGGGCGGGGGCCACAGATACGCAGTATTTT. This gives the protein CASRRAGATDTQYF.

The chain carries TRBV3-1 (or the pseudogene TRBV3-2) and TRBJ2-5; D is perhaps TRBD1 or TRBD2 (5 bases each). Germline loops: CDR1 LGHDT, CDR2 YNNKEL (reference sequence). The ends were cut back, 9 bases at V and 6 bases at J, with 17 bases in the middle. The CDR3 sequence is 13 residues long. CDR3 sequence (DNA): TGTGCCAGTCAAAGGGGCGGGCCAAAGACCCAGTACTTC. This codes for CASQRGGPKTQYF.

CDR3 loop: CSVPGNYGYTF. In nucleotides, the CDR3 is TGCAGTGTGCCAGGGAACTATGGCTACACCTTC. J is TRBJ1-2 and V is TRBV20-1, with D perhaps matching TRBD1 (5 bases). V was trimmed by 7 bases and J by 2 bases, leaving 8 bases between them. CDR3 size: 11 residues. Per germline, CDR1 DFQATT and CDR2 SNEGSKA (reference sequence).

The chain employs TRBV5-1 and TRBJ2-1; 9 bases line up with TRBD2. Germline CDR1 reads SGHRS; CDR2 reads YFSETQ. The CDR3 runs to 15 residues. Losses at the gene ends were 7 bases for V and 0 bases for J; bases not matched to a gene: 5. CDR3 nucleotides: TGCGCCAGCCGAGGAGCGGGGGGCTCCTACAATGAGCAGTTCTTC. Its protein is CASRGAGGSYNEQFF.

V usage is TRBV27 and J usage is TRBJ2-5; TRBD1 is a possible D gene (5 bases). Germline V lookup: CDR1 MNHEY, CDR2 SMNVEV (reference sequence). Trimming took 6 bases from V and 1 from J, leaving 15 bases between them. There are 15 residues in the CDR3. CDR3 in amino acids: CASRFQGSPQETQYF. CDR3 in DNA: TGTGCCAGCAGGTTCCAGGGCTCCCCCCAAGAGACCCAGTACTTC.

The chain couples TRBV9 to TRBJ1-3; the D is unclear. Germline loops: CDR1 SGDLS, CDR2 YYNGEE. The CDR3 runs 16 residues. V was shortened by 0 bases and J by 0 bases, with 10 bases between the two germline ends. CDR3 DNA: TGTGCCAGCAGCGTAGATGCACCCAGCTCTGGAAACACCATATATTTT. Its protein is CASSVDAPSSGNTIYF.

The gene calls are TRBV18 and TRBJ1-5; a weak D match, TRBD1 (6 bases). The CDR3 sequence is 15 residues long. V dropped 5 bases and J dropped 0 bases, with 11 bases sitting between them. Germline CDR1 is KGHSH and CDR2 is LQKENI. The CDR3 loop is CASSTDRNSNQPQHF. The CDR3 DNA reads TGTGCCAGCTCAACAGACAGGAATAGCAATCAGCCCCAGCATTTT.

This chain connects TRBV5-6 to TRBJ2-1, with TRBD2 matching 12 bases. Per the germline V gene, CDR1 is SGHDT and CDR2 is YYEEEE. The CDR3 consists of 15 residues. Trimming at V came to 7 bases and at J to 7 bases, leaving 9 bases not matched to a gene. This CDR3 is CASHLAGGPENEQFF. CDR3 in DNA: TGTGCCAGCCATCTAGCGGGAGGGCCGGAGAATGAGCAGTTCTTC.

The chain's CDR3 is CASTQINNSPLHF. DNA of the CDR3: TGTGCCAGCACTCAGATCAATAATTCACCCCTCCACTTT. V is TRBV6-5 and J is TRBJ1-6; D call uncertain. Germline assignment: CDR1 MNHEY and CDR2 SVGAGI. CDR3 length: 13 residues. Trimming cost V 7 bases and J 5 bases, with 9 bases left between them.

The chain links TRBV27 to TRBJ2-5; a possible D gene is TRBD2 (6 bases). Germline CDR1 is MNHEY and CDR2 is SMNVEV (reference sequence). The V gene lost 8 bases and the J gene lost 2 bases, with 15 bases spanning the gap. This CDR3 contains 14 residues. CDR3 bases: TGTGCCAGCTCGGGCGGGATGGGACAAGAGACCCAGTACTTC. As protein: CASSGGMGQETQYF.

The chain is built from TRBV6-1 and TRBJ2-1; no clear D. Trimming took 2 bases from V and 2 from J, leaving 4 bases between them. The CDR3 has 13 amino acids. Germline V CDR1 and CDR2: MNHNS, SASEGT. CDR3 nucleotide sequence: TGTGCCAGCAGTGAACCCCCCTACAATGAGCAGTTCTTC. Protein product: CASSEPPYNEQFF.

This chain connects TRBV3-1 (or the pseudogene TRBV3-2) to TRBJ1-4, with a tentative D call TRBD1 (5 bases). The V gene's germline CDR1 is LGHDT and CDR2 YNNKEL (reference sequence). This CDR3 region has 15 residues. Trimming pared 0 bases from V and 6 bases from J, leaving 11 bases between. The CDR3 loop is CASSQDWGSDEKLFF. CDR3 nucleotides: TGTGCCAGCAGCCAAGATTGGGGGTCAGATGAAAAACTGTTTTTT.